This T cell receptor (beta chain) came from a study of PD-1 blockade in classical Hodgkin lymphoma. As regards this clone: Its specificity is unknown.

In every patient, relapse followed autologous stem cell transplantation, while exposure to brentuximab vedotin differed. Study observations and caveats: Newly diagnosed patients reportedly had lower baseline TCR diversity than healthy donors. Prior therapy or disease activity may underlie the repertoire differences, whose causes remain undefined. Exclusion applied to patients who initiated nivolumab less than 1 year following ASCT.

Profiling relied on immunoSEQ multiplex PCR, and the TCRdb table lists in-frame clones only, not all of them. Of around 16,000 clones in the sample, approximately 83% were seen once. Trimming took 0 bases from V and 1 from J, leaving 7 bases between them. Germline V CDR1 and CDR2: SGDLS, YYNGEE. The length of the CDR3 is 15 residues. The sequence was obtained from a human donor with classical Hodgkin lymphoma. The input for sequencing was peripheral blood mononuclear cells (PBMCs), taken before the second cycle of nivolumab. The V gene is TRBV9, the J gene TRBJ2-2; no clear D gene. The CDR3 coding sequence is TGTGCCAGCAGCGTAGGGCCGCAGAACACCGGGGAGCTGTTTTTT. It is translated as CASSVGPQNTGELFF.